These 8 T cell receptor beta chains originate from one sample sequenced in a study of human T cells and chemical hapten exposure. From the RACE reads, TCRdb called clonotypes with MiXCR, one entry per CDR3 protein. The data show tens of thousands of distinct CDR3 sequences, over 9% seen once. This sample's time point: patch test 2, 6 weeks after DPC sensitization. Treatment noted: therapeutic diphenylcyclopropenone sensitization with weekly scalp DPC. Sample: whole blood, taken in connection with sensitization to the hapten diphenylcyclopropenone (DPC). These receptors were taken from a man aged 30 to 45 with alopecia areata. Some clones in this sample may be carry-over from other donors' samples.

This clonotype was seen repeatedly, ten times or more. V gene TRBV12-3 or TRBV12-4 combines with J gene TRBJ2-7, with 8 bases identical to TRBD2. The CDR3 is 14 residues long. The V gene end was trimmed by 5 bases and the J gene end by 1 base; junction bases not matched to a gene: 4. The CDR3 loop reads CASSPSGRSYEQYF. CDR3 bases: TGTGCCAGCAGTCCTAGCGGGCGGTCCTACGAGCAGTACTTC.

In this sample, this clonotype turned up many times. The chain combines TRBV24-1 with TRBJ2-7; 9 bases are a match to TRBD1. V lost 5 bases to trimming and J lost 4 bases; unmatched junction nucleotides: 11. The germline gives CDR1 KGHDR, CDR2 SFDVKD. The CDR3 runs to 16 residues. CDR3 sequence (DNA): TGTGCCACCAGTGCCCCTGACAGGGGGGGGAATTACGAGCAGTACTTC. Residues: CATSAPDRGGNYEQYF.

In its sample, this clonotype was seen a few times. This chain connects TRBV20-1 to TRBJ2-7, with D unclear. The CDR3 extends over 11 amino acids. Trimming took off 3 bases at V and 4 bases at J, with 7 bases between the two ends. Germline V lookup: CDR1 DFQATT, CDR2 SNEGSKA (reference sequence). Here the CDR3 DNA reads TGCAGTGCTAGTTCGTTATACGAGCAGTACTTC. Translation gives CSASSLYEQYF.

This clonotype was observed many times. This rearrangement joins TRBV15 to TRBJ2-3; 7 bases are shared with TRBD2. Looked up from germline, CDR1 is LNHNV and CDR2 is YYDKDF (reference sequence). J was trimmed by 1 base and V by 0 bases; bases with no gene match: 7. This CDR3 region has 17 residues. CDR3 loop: CATSRDQTSGGTDTQYF. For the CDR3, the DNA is TGTGCCACCAGCAGAGATCAAACCAGCGGGGGCACAGATACGCAGTATTTT.

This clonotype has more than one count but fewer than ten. The CDR3 DNA is TGTGCCAGCAGTGTTAGCGGGACTGAGACAGATACGCAGTATTTT. Residues: CASSVSGTETDTQYF. The chain employs TRBV2 and TRBJ2-3; 8 bases are a match to TRBD2. Germline V gene data show CDR1 as SNHLY and CDR2 as FYNNEI. Germline trimming cut 4 bases from V and 3 bases from J; bases unmatched to any gene: 6. The CDR3 covers 15 residues.

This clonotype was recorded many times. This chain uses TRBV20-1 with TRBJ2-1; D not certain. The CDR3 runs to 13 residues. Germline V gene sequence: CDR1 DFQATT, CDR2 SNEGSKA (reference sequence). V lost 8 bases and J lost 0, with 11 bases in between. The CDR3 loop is CSPGRPSYNEQFF. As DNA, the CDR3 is TGCAGTCCCGGGCGGCCCTCCTACAATGAGCAGTTCTTC.

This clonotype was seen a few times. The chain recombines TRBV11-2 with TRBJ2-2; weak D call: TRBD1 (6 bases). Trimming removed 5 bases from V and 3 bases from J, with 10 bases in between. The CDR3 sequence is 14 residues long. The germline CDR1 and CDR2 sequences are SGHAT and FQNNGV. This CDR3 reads CASSHNRDTGELFF. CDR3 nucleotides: TGTGCCAGCAGCCATAACAGGGACACCGGGGAGCTGTTTTTT.

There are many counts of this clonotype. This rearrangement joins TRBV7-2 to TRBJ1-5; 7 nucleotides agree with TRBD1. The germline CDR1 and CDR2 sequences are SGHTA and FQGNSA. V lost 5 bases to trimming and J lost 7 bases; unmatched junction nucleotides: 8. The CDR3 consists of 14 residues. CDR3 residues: CASSPPGQRQPQHF. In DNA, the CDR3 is TGTGCCAGCAGCCCACCGGGACAGAGGCAGCCCCAGCATTTT.